Described below is a single TCR beta chain sequence and its context. This sample was included in a study of blood T cell repertoires in COVID-19. V gave up 3 bases and J gave up 4 bases, with 14 bases separating them. Germline V gene data show CDR1 as SGDLS and CDR2 as YYNGEE. The CDR3 spans 15 residues. Assay used: immunoSEQ multiplex PCR; TCRdb lists only in-frame clones, some missing. The sample records under 200,000 clones, over 80% being singletons. This chain joins TRBV9 and TRBJ1-5, with D possibly being TRBD1 (6 bases). The sample comprised peripheral blood. The TCR sequence derives from a woman of 80 years or more with active or convalescent COVID-19. The DNA of the CDR3 is TGTGCCAGCAGCGCCGAAGGTAGGGGGAATCAGCCCCAGCATTTT. Protein sequence: CASSAEGRGNQPQHF.